One sample yielded the 25 T cell receptor beta chains listed below, sequenced in a study of T-cell reconstitution after alpha-beta-depleted transplantation in children. For TCRbeta, the library was prepared with unique molecular identifiers. In TCRdb, the PCR reads were re-called with MiXCR into one record per CDR3 protein. The table shows hundreds of thousands of distinct CDR3 sequences, with roughly a quarter occurring only once. The sample in question was PBMCs, mostly from graft donor cells, obtained 360 days after TCRalphabeta/CD19-depleted stem cell transplant. Receptor source: a female patient aged 2-9 years who had a stem cell transplant for congenital amegakaryocytic thrombocytopenia, so the T cells may come from the graft donor.

This clonotype showed up just a few times. The gene calls are TRBV5-1 and TRBJ1-1, with D perhaps TRBD1 (5 bases). This CDR3 has 14 residues. Trimming removed 3 bases at V and 1 base at J, with 10 bases between. The V gene's germline CDR1 is SGHRS and CDR2 YFSETQ. CDR3 in amino acids: CASSSSGRNTEAFF. DNA for the CDR3: TGCGCCAGCAGCTCGTCAGGGCGGAACACTGAAGCTTTCTTT.

V gene TRBV4-3 combines with J gene TRBJ2-1; 7 nucleotides align to TRBD1. The CDR3 has 15 amino acids. V lost 0 bases and J lost 4; bases outside the gene matches: 3. Per germline, CDR1 LGHNA and CDR2 YSLEER. The DNA for the CDR3 is TGCGCCAGCAGCCAAGATGGGACAGCGTACAATGAGCAGTTCTTC. As protein: CASSQDGTAYNEQFF.

This clonotype has just a few counts. The chain carries TRBV2 and TRBJ2-5; no clear D. Germline loops: CDR1 SNHLY, CDR2 FYNNEI. This CDR3 spans 13 amino acids. Trimming pared 2 bases from V and 6 bases from J, leaving 10 bases between. CDR3 in DNA: TGTGCCAGCAGTGAACTGCGGCAAAAGACCCAGTACTTC. It encodes CASSELRQKTQYF.

The chain couples TRBV28 to TRBJ2-7, with TRBD1 identical over 7 bases. The CDR3 is made up of 13 amino acids. Trimming removed 3 bases from V and 7 bases from J; junction bases left unmatched: 6. The V gene's germline CDR1 is MDHEN and CDR2 SYDVKM. CDR3 residues: CASSFNRGFEQYF. In DNA, the CDR3 is TGTGCCAGCAGTTTTAACAGGGGCTTTGAGCAGTACTTC.

This clonotype was seen ten or more times. This chain connects TRBV6-5 to TRBJ2-2; D uncertain. V was shortened by 3 bases and J by 4 bases, with 15 bases between the two germline ends. Germline lookup yields CDR1 MNHEY and CDR2 SVGAGI. The CDR3 is made up of 16 amino acids. The CDR3 spells CASSYQRVTLTGELFF. CDR3 nucleotide sequence: TGTGCCAGCAGTTATCAGCGTGTCACCCTCACCGGGGAGCTGTTTTTT.

This clonotype was counted a few times. V and J are TRBV12-3 or TRBV12-4 and TRBJ2-3; D is unresolved. CDR3 length: 15 amino acids. Trimming pared 10 bases from V and 2 bases from J, leaving 19 bases between. The CDR3 DNA follows: TGTGCCACCCGATTCGGGCCGACGTACACAGATACGCAGTATTTT. It codes for CATRFGPTYTDTQYF.

This clonotype was seen a handful of times. This sequence joins TRBV12-3 or TRBV12-4 and TRBJ2-7; TRBD1 agrees at 10 bases. This CDR3 contains 16 residues. The ends lost 5 bases at V and 3 bases at J; junction bases unmatched: 10. This chain's CDR3 is CASSGDRGQTIYEQYF. The CDR3 nucleotides read TGTGCCAGCAGTGGGGACAGGGGCCAAACCATCTACGAGCAGTACTTC.

The table lists this clonotype with many counts. The chain employs TRBV14 and TRBJ2-1; D unresolved. The CDR3 is 15 residues long. Germline CDR1 is SGHDN and CDR2 is FVKESK. Trimming removed 1 base from V and 0 bases from J, with 7 bases in between. The CDR3 DNA reads as TGTGCCAGCAGCCAAGCTCCTACCTCCTACAATGAGCAGTTCTTC. Translated, it gives CASSQAPTSYNEQFF.

This clonotype was seen only a few times. Here the CDR3 DNA reads TGTGCCAGCAGCTTAGAGGCGCTGGGACAGGGTAGGTACGAGCAGTACTTC. Translation: CASSLEALGQGRYEQYF. V usage is TRBV11-3 and J usage is TRBJ2-7; 9 positions match TRBD1. The CDR3 is 17 residues long. J gave up 4 bases and V 0 bases, and 10 bases lay outside the gene matches. Germline V gene sequence: CDR1 SGHNT, CDR2 YENEEA.

This chain links TRBV12-3 or TRBV12-4 with TRBJ2-7; D is possibly TRBD2 (5 bases). V was shortened by 3 bases and J by 3 bases, with 15 bases between the two germline ends. This CDR3 contains 15 residues. The CDR3, as DNA: TGTGCCAGCAGTTTTCGGGGAAATGTAGTCTACGAGCAGTACTTC. Translating it yields CASSFRGNVVYEQYF.

This clonotype was found a few times. The chain uses TRBV4-2 and TRBJ1-4; perhaps TRBD1 as D (5 bases). This CDR3 region has 15 residues. CDR1 is LGHNA and CDR2 is YNFKEQ in the germline V gene. Trimming took 6 bases from V and 6 from J, leaving 17 bases between them. CDR3 in amino acids: CASSGAGEQDEKLFF. CDR3 sequence (DNA): TGTGCCAGCAGTGGGGCGGGGGAACAGGATGAAAAACTGTTTTTT.

This clonotype was seen a few times. CDR3 sequence reads: CASSFDGGDINQPQHF. The CDR3 DNA reads as TGTGCCAGCAGTTTTGACGGGGGCGACATCAATCAGCCCCAGCATTTT. This chain connects TRBV28 to TRBJ1-5; a possible D gene is TRBD1 (6 bases). The germline V gene encodes CDR1 MDHEN and CDR2 SYDVKM. Trimming cost V 3 bases and J 3 bases, with 15 bases left between them. The CDR3 loop spans 16 amino acids.

This clonotype was seen a handful of times. The V and J genes are TRBV29-1 and TRBJ2-2, with D possibly TRBD2 on 6 matching bases. Germline CDR1 is SQVTM and CDR2 is ANQGSEA. Trimming removed 4 bases at V and 6 bases at J, with 12 bases between. The CDR3 is made up of 13 amino acids. The CDR3 nucleotides are TGCAGCGTTGCGCTGTGGGAGGCCGGGGAGCTGTTTTTT. Encoded protein: CSVALWEAGELFF.

This clonotype was found a few times. The chain joins TRBV24-1 to TRBJ1-2; no firm D call. V was shortened by 2 bases and J by 4 bases, with 4 bases between the two germline ends. Germline lookup yields CDR1 KGHDR and CDR2 SFDVKD. The CDR3 runs to 12 residues. Here the CDR3 reads CATSDSIYGYTF. The DNA for the CDR3 is TGTGCCACCAGTGATTCAATCTATGGCTACACCTTC.

Only a few counts were recorded for this clonotype. The chain combines TRBV12-3 or TRBV12-4 with TRBJ1-3, with D maybe TRBD1 (5 bases). Trimming pared 7 bases from V and 0 bases from J, leaving 28 bases between. CDR3 length: 20 residues. In nucleotides, the CDR3 is TGTGCCAGCACGGTTCACTGGGACGGAATAACCCTAGGCTCTGGAAACACCATATATTTT. Protein sequence: CASTVHWDGITLGSGNTIYF.

The V call is TRBV12-3 or TRBV12-4, the J call TRBJ1-3; D gene uncertain. The CDR3 consists of 13 residues. The ends were cut back, 1 base at V and 0 bases at J, with 1 base in the middle. The CDR3 protein is CASSLVSGNTIYF. CDR3 coding DNA: TGTGCCAGCAGTTTAGTCTCTGGAAACACCATATATTTT.

The chain employs TRBV4-3 and TRBJ1-1; D may be TRBD1 (5 bases). Trimming stripped 0 bases from V and 1 base from J, with 12 bases between. The CDR3 has 16 amino acids. From germline, CDR1 is LGHNA and CDR2 YSLEER. CDR3 coding DNA: TGCGCCAGCAGCCAAGAACGCAGGGACTGGAACACTGAAGCTTTCTTT. This translates into CASSQERRDWNTEAFF.

This clonotype was seen a few times. This chain joins TRBV15 and TRBJ2-7; possible D gene TRBD2, 6 bases. Trimming removed 3 bases from V and 6 bases from J, with 12 bases in between. CDR3 length: 13 amino acids. In germline, CDR1 is LNHNV, CDR2 YYDKDF (reference sequence). As DNA, the CDR3 is TGTGCCACCAGCAGCCATTGGGGAGGCGAGCAGTACTTC. Protein sequence: CATSSHWGGEQYF.

The gene calls are TRBV12-3 or TRBV12-4 and TRBJ1-2; the D is unclear. V lost 2 bases and J 4 bases, leaving 5 bases between the germline ends. This CDR3 has 12 residues. CDR3 coding DNA: TGTGCCAGCAGTTTATTCGCCTATGGCTACACCTTC. Translated, it gives CASSLFAYGYTF.

This chain joins TRBV19 and TRBJ2-1; 7 bases agree with TRBD1. This CDR3 has 16 residues. Per the germline V gene, CDR1 is LNHDA and CDR2 is SQIVND (reference sequence). Trimming removed 6 bases from V and 3 bases from J; junction bases left unmatched: 11. The CDR3 protein is CASRPGQARFYNEQFF. CDR3 nucleotide sequence: TGTGCCAGTAGACCCGGACAGGCGCGGTTCTACAATGAGCAGTTCTTC. The variable domain in full, with the rest retrieved from reference TRBV19 and TRBJ2-1, is DGGITQSPKYLFRKEGQNVTLSCEQNLNHDAMYWYRQDPGQGLRLIYYSQIVNDFQKGDIAEGYSVSREKKESFPLTVTSAQKNPTAFYLCASRPGQARFYNEQFFGPGTRLTVL.

This clonotype was found a few times. CDR3 protein: CAKDPHSTENTEAFF. CDR3 in DNA: TGTGCTAAAGACCCCCACTCGACCGAGAACACTGAAGCTTTCTTT. The V and J genes are TRBV15 and TRBJ1-1; no definite D call. Germline V CDR1 and CDR2: LNHNV, YYDKDF (reference sequence). The CDR3 runs 15 residues.

This clonotype was detected a few times. This chain connects TRBV5-1 to TRBJ1-1, with D maybe TRBD1 (6 bases). Germline V gene lookup returns CDR1 SGHRS and CDR2 YFSETQ. This CDR3 comprises 14 residues. V was shortened by 0 bases and J by 6 bases, with 12 bases between the two germline ends. The CDR3 coding sequence is TGCGCCAGCAGCTTGGAGGGGGTCGTTCCTGAAGCTTTCTTT. Translated, it gives CASSLEGVVPEAFF.

Of note for this clonotype: A read error may produce the germline difference seen at one junction end. The chain recombines TRBV10-3 with TRBJ2-2; 7 bases match TRBD1. Germline V gene lookup returns CDR1 ENHRY and CDR2 SYGVKD. The CDR3 covers 14 residues. The CDR3 loop is CAITETGRTGELFF. The CDR3 DNA is TGTGCCATCACTGAGACAGGGCGGACCGGGGAGCTGTTTTTT.

This clonotype was recorded a few times. This chain links TRBV18 with TRBJ2-3, with D possibly TRBD2 on 6 matching bases. The germline gives CDR1 KGHSH, CDR2 LQKENI. This CDR3 has 15 residues. V was trimmed by 3 bases and J by 2 bases, leaving 12 bases between them. CDR3 sequence reads: CASSPVRGFTDTQYF. For the CDR3, the DNA is TGTGCCAGCTCACCCGTACGGGGGTTCACAGATACGCAGTATTTT.

On this clonotype itself: This may stem from a read error, because a much larger clone lies one nucleotide away. This chain connects TRBV6-5 to TRBJ2-3; possibly TRBD2 for D (6 bases). The V gene's germline CDR1 is MNHEY and CDR2 SVGAGI. The CDR3 covers 14 residues. DNA for the CDR3: TGTGCCAGCAGTTATTACACTAGCACATATACGCAGTATTTT. This codes for CASSYYTSTYTQYF.